The sequence of this T cell receptor beta chain was determined in a study of shared clonotypes between healthy human individuals. Study in general: Per donor, three plates held CD4 naive cells, three held CD4 memory, two held CD8 naive and one held CD8 memory. Notes on the study in general: Naive subsets generally exceeded memory subsets in estimated richness.

Naive-designated CD8 cells lacked CD45RO, were positively enriched for CCR7, and omitted terminally differentiated effector memory CD45RA+ cells. Nashville, Tennessee was home to all donors, each a Caucasian adult. This clone was counted a single time. Its cognate antigen is unknown. The sample has other DNA sequences that encode this CDR3 too. V was pared by 3 bases and J by 1 base, with 9 bases between. Germline V gene lookup returns CDR1 SNHLY and CDR2 FYNNEI. The CDR3 spans 14 residues. This table comes from immunoSEQ multiplex PCR, and its TCRdb copy is limited to in-frame clones, with some not included. This sample has about 2.1 million clones, with 93% found just once.

Sequencing input: naive CD8+ T cells from PBMCs. The sequence was obtained from a man younger than 35 in good health. Some clones in this sample may be carry-over from other donors' samples. The genes are TRBV2 and TRBJ1-1; D ambiguous. The CDR3: CASSDPRENTEAFF. In nucleotides, the CDR3 is TGTGCCAGCAGTGACCCCCGGGAGAACACTGAAGCTTTCTTT. Based on the CDR3 plus reference TRBV2 and TRBJ1-1, the full variable domain is EPEVTQTPSHQVTQMGQEVILRCVPISNHLYFYWYRQILGQKVEFLVSFYNNEISEKSEIFDDQFSVERPDGSNFTLKIRSTKLEDSAMYFCASSDPRENTEAFFGQGTRLTVV.